This TCR beta chain was obtained from a study of PD-L1 blockade in urothelial cancer. This clone was recorded a few times. TCRdb's copy holds only in-frame clones and misses some; the assay was immunoSEQ multiplex PCR. The sample carries about 120,000 clones, roughly 82% recorded once. Time point of the sample: peripheral blood 6 weeks after treatment start. V lost 6 bases to trimming and J lost 6 bases, with 20 bases between them. CDR3 length equals 15 residues. Germline V gene sequence: CDR1 SGHNT, CDR2 YYREEE (reference sequence). The TCR sequence derives from a man between 50 and 59 years old with urothelial cancer. Sample: PBMCs, taken around atezolizumab (anti-PD-L1) treatment. The chain combines TRBV5-4 with TRBJ2-3; a weak D match, TRBD2 (6 bases). The CDR3: CASKHRDAGGDTQYF. In nucleotides, the CDR3 is TGTGCCAGCAAACACCGGGACGCTGGGGGGGATACGCAGTATTTT.